These T cell receptor beta chains were read from a single sample in a study of cytomegalovirus exposure and HLA in healthy donors. The repertoire was sequenced with immunoSEQ multiplex PCR; TCRdb's copy has only in-frame clones and lacks some. The table lists fewer than 110,000 clones, around 74% of them singletons. The source material was PBMCs. The receptors were gathered from a woman aged 40 to 49 in good health and CMV-seronegative. Both conserved end residues are part of each CDR3. D genes are given only for firm matches. Clone sizes are given selectively: once, few, many, or a class where the clone is expanded.

cdr3_nt	cdr3_aa	d_call	clone_size	v_call	j_call
TGCAGCGTCGAGCCCCCGCTACAGAGCACAGATACGCAGTATTTT	CSVEPPLQSTDTQYF	NA	NA	TRBV29-1	TRBJ2-3
TGTGCCAGTTCCCAGGGTTATGGCTACACCTTC	CASSQGYGYTF	NA	NA	TRBV25-1	TRBJ1-2
TGTGCCAGCAGCGTAGACGGGGGTCAAACTTCACCCCTCCACTTT	CASSVDGGQTSPLHF	NA	once	TRBV9	TRBJ1-6
TGTGCCAGCAGGGGTTTACAGGGTAACACTGAAGCTTTCTTT	CASRGLQGNTEAFF	NA	few	TRBV28	TRBJ1-1
TGTGCCAGCAGTCCTCCTCGGGGGTTGGGTGAAAAACTGTTTTTT	CASSPPRGLGEKLFF	NA	NA	TRBV28	TRBJ1-4
TGTGCCAGCAGGGGCCTAGCGGTTCCCCAAGAGACCCAGTACTTC	CASRGLAVPQETQYF	TRBD2	NA	TRBV6-5	TRBJ2-5
TGTGCCTCCAATTCGGGGTATGGAAACACCATATATTTT	CASNSGYGNTIYF	NA	NA	TRBV30	TRBJ1-3
TGCAGTGCCCAGCGACGCGAGCAGTACTTC	CSAQRREQYF	NA	NA	TRBV20-1	TRBJ2-7
TGTGCTAGTGGTTTCGTAGCGGGAGAAGACACCGGGGAGCTGTTTTTT	CASGFVAGEDTGELFF	TRBD2	NA	TRBV12-5	TRBJ2-2
TGTGCCAGCAGCTTATCCAGCGGGGACTACGAGCAGTACTTC	CASSLSSGDYEQYF	TRBD2	NA	TRBV7-3	TRBJ2-7
TGTGCCAGTAGAGATTGGACAGCAAACTATGGCTACACCTTC	CASRDWTANYGYTF	NA	few	TRBV19	TRBJ1-2
TGTGCCAGCTCACCCAGGGTAGAGGTCTACGAGCAGTACTTC	CASSPRVEVYEQYF	NA	few	TRBV18	TRBJ2-7
TGCGCCAGCAGAATTAGCGACTACTCCTACAATGAGCAGTTCTTC	CASRISDYSYNEQFF	NA	few	TRBV5-1	TRBJ2-1
TGTGCCAGCAGTCCGAACCAGGAACTGGATACGCAGTATTTT	CASSPNQELDTQYF	NA	NA	TRBV28	TRBJ2-3
TGTGCCAGCAGTTACTCGGGGCCCGGAAACACCATATATTTT	CASSYSGPGNTIYF	NA	NA	TRBV6-5	TRBJ1-3
TGTGCCAGCAGCACAGGGGGGGAGACCCAGTACTTC	CASSTGGETQYF	TRBD1	NA	TRBV6-5	TRBJ2-5
TGTGCCTGGAGTGGGAGTTCAGATACGCAGTATTTT	CAWSGSSDTQYF	NA	NA	TRBV30	TRBJ2-3
TGTGCCAGCAGCTTAGATATCGGTGGAGGAGAGACCCAGTACTTC	CASSLDIGGGETQYF	NA	NA	TRBV11-2	TRBJ2-5
TGTGCCAGCAGTTTTCTCCTAGGCGAGCAGTACTTC	CASSFLLGEQYF	NA	NA	TRBV27	TRBJ2-7
TGTGCCAGCTCAGAAGGGACAGGGGTACAGCCCCAGCATTTT	CASSEGTGVQPQHF	TRBD1	NA	TRBV18	TRBJ1-5
TGTGCCAGCAGCCCCTACAGGGATGCGTACGAGCAGTACTTC	CASSPYRDAYEQYF	NA	NA	TRBV7-9	TRBJ2-7
TGCAGCGTTGAAGGTCTAGCGGGATACGGGGAGCTGTTTTTT	CSVEGLAGYGELFF	TRBD2	NA	TRBV29-1	TRBJ2-2
TGTGCCAGCAGCGTAGATAGCGGGGATAGATTTGGGTCAGATACGCAGTATTTT	CASSVDSGDRFGSDTQYF	TRBD2	once	TRBV9	TRBJ2-3
TGCAGCGTTCGCCCGGGACAGGGGAGCTACAATGAGCAGTTCTTC	CSVRPGQGSYNEQFF	TRBD1	once	TRBV29-1	TRBJ2-1
TGTGCTAGTGGCTCCCGGGACAGCGACTACACCTTC	CASGSRDSDYTF	TRBD1	once	TRBV12-5	TRBJ1-2
TGCGCCAGCAGCTCGCGGCGGAGCTCCTACAATGAGCAGTTCTTC	CASSSRRSSYNEQFF	NA	NA	TRBV5-1	TRBJ2-1
TGTGCCAGCAGCGTTCCAGACACCTTC	CASSVPDTF	NA	NA	TRBV7-8	TRBJ1-2
TGTGCCAGCAGCCGACTTCCACAACGGACAGGGGGAGATACGCAGTATTTT	CASSRLPQRTGGDTQYF	TRBD1	NA	TRBV7-8	TRBJ2-3
TGTGCCATCAGTGAGACAGGGGAGGGAAACACCATATATTTT	CAISETGEGNTIYF	TRBD1	NA	TRBV10-3	TRBJ1-3
TGTGCCAGCAGTTCGTTGAGCCGGACAGGGGGCTACGAGCAGTACTTC	CASSSLSRTGGYEQYF	TRBD1	NA	TRBV6-6	TRBJ2-7
TGTGCCACCAGCAGAGATCCTCCCGAGACCCAGTACTTC	CATSRDPPETQYF	NA	NA	TRBV15	TRBJ2-5
TGTGCCAGCAGCTTAGAGGTCAGGGGCTATGGCTACACCTTC	CASSLEVRGYGYTF	NA	NA	TRBV11-2	TRBJ1-2
TGTGCCAGCGCGACAGGGGGCGCTGGGGCCAACGTCCTGACTTTC	CASATGGAGANVLTF	TRBD1	NA	TRBV19	TRBJ2-6
TGTGCCAGCATATCCTCGGACAGGGGGGACAATGAGCAGTTCTTC	CASISSDRGDNEQFF	TRBD1	few	TRBV28	TRBJ2-1
TGTGCCAGCAGCGGGACAGGGAGTTACGAGCAGTACTTC	CASSGTGSYEQYF	TRBD1	NA	TRBV7-8	TRBJ2-7
TGTGCCAGCAGCGCGTTGACAGGGGACACAGATACGCAGTATTTT	CASSALTGDTDTQYF	TRBD1	NA	TRBV7-8	TRBJ2-3
TGTGCCAGCAGCTTAGGGGACAGGCTCTATGGCTACACCTTC	CASSLGDRLYGYTF	TRBD1	NA	TRBV7-9	TRBJ1-2
TGTGCCAGTGGGTCAGGTCGGCCCTACGAGCAGTACTTC	CASGSGRPYEQYF	NA	few	TRBV2	TRBJ2-7
TGTGCCAGTAGTATAGAGTTGGACAGTAACTATGGCTACACCTTC	CASSIELDSNYGYTF	NA	NA	TRBV19	TRBJ1-2
TGTGCCAGCAGCCCGCTGGGTAGCCCCACAGATACGCAGTATTTT	CASSPLGSPTDTQYF	NA	NA	TRBV7-3	TRBJ2-3
TGTGCCACCAGCAGAGAACTAGCGGCTAGCACAGATACGCAGTATTTT	CATSRELAASTDTQYF	TRBD2	NA	TRBV15	TRBJ2-3
TGTGCCAGCAGCTTAACCTCCGGTGGAGAGACCCAGTACTTC	CASSLTSGGETQYF	NA	NA	TRBV7-9	TRBJ2-5
TGTGCCAGCAACCTGGGACTAGCGCCCTACGAGCAGTACTTC	CASNLGLAPYEQYF	TRBD2	NA	TRBV7-8	TRBJ2-7
TGCGCCAGCGGTCTTCTGGGACTAGCGGGAGAAAGGAGCACAGATACGCAGTATTTT	CASGLLGLAGERSTDTQYF	TRBD2	NA	TRBV23-1	TRBJ2-3
TGTGCCAGCAGTTACTACAGGGGCTATGGCTACACCTTC	CASSYYRGYGYTF	TRBD1	NA	TRBV6-5	TRBJ1-2
TGTGCCAGCAGCACTATCACAGATACGCAGTATTTT	CASSTITDTQYF	NA	NA	TRBV9	TRBJ2-3
TGTGCCAGCAGTCCTGGGGGGGGCTACGAGCAGTACTTC	CASSPGGGYEQYF	TRBD2	NA	TRBV28	TRBJ2-7
TGCGCCAGCAGCCAAGATAAGAGCGGGGGGGCCGGCGGGGAGCTGTTTTTT	CASSQDKSGGAGGELFF	TRBD2	NA	TRBV4-3	TRBJ2-2
TGTTCCAGCAGCTTAGGACAGAGAAACATTCAGTACTTC	CSSSLGQRNIQYF	NA	NA	TRBV7-9	TRBJ2-4
TGTGCCTGGGGACAGGGTAGTCCAGATACGCAGTATTTT	CAWGQGSPDTQYF	TRBD1	NA	TRBV30	TRBJ2-3
TGCAGCGCCACCGGGACAGGGAGAAGGACTGAAGCTTTCTTT	CSATGTGRRTEAFF	TRBD1	NA	TRBV29-1	TRBJ1-1
TGTGCCAGCAGCAAAGGGGTCCTGGGACAGGTTTTGAGCTCCTACGAGCAGTACTTC	CASSKGVLGQVLSSYEQYF	NA	once	TRBV21-1	TRBJ2-7
TGTGCCACCAGCAGTAAGACAGGGGGCAGCTCACCCCTCCACTTT	CATSSKTGGSSPLHF	TRBD1	NA	TRBV15	TRBJ1-6
TGCGCCAGCAGCCAAGACCGGACAGGGGGTGGTGAGCAGTTCTTC	CASSQDRTGGGEQFF	TRBD1	NA	TRBV4-3	TRBJ2-1
TGTGCCACCATGACCGGGACAGGGCATTTCGGCTACACCTTC	CATMTGTGHFGYTF	TRBD1	NA	TRBV28	TRBJ1-2
TGTGCCAGCAGCGGGGACAGGGGGCGGCACCCCTATGGCTACACCTTC	CASSGDRGRHPYGYTF	TRBD1	few	TRBV27	TRBJ1-2